This T cell receptor beta chain was recovered during a study of T cell repertoires in cytomegalovirus infection. TCRdb redid the calling of the reads with MiXCR, one entry per CDR3 protein. The sample carries about 440,000 distinct CDR3 sequences, roughly 31% recorded once. Study-wide findings and caveats: Cumulative frequency of public TCR beta families picked out carriers of CMV plus the relevant HLA. Ex vivo, HLA-C-restricted CMV-specific TCR beta clonotypes prevailed over the rest of the response.

The V end was cut by 4 bases, the J end by 0 bases, with 7 bases between. Germline loops: CDR1 SGDLS, CDR2 YYNGEE. The CDR3 consists of 13 residues. On this clonotype: Its antigen is not identified.

The receptor was derived from a human donor in good health (CMV status not recorded). Some clones in this sample may be carry-over from other donors' samples. Sequencing was done on a sample of PBMCs. The chain links TRBV9 to TRBJ1-1; D not resolved. Written as DNA, the CDR3 is TGTGCCAGCAGCTGGGCAGTGAACACTGAAGCTTTCTTT. Protein: CASSWAVNTEAFF.